Here is one TCR beta chain with its context. It lacks a known antigen. Per-nucleotide qualities are absent, and no much larger clonotype sits a single base away. These data are taken from a study of cytomegalovirus exposure and HLA in healthy donors (dated by TCRdb to between 2016 and 2019). About the investigation overall: An earlier analysis of some 620 of the donors reported 276 Gb of sequence data and 117 million unique TCR beta sequences obtained from about 179 million T cells. Roughly 300 gigabases of sequencing data and approximately 92 million unique TCR sequences made up an early release that covered several hundred HLA-typed donors. Of the roughly 430 genotyped donors, about 84% fell in the genetic ancestry cluster associated with self-reported Caucasian donors. The study was designed to test whether signatures of past pathogen exposure could be identified by cataloging public T cell receptors. The T cell repertoires of some 670 subjects were profiled by immunosequencing and related to cytomegalovirus serostatus. Besides the first cohort of approximately 710 subjects, a separate validation cohort made up of roughly 120 different subjects was used. To predict cytomegalovirus infection status, the study combined high-throughput TCR immunosequencing, statistical association of individual TCRs with disease status, and machine learning. In a later analysis, previously published TCR beta repertoires from 670 or so donors were re-analyzed and high-resolution HLA genotyping was added so that TCR occurrence patterns could be studied. In the later analysis, no new phenotypic data were used to find candidate immune exposures; instead, reliance was placed on TCR beta sequences and their occurrence across donors. An earlier analysis of around 580 of the donors used high-throughput TCR beta sequencing to judge whether each TCR beta V gene segment behaved as functional or pseudogenic. Donor age, sex, ethnicity and CMV serostatus were compiled together with the repertoire data. A later genetic analysis took genome-wide SNP genotypes for about 55% of the 666 donors and used that subset as a discovery cohort. Every repertoire in the discovery cohort had been generated on one and the same sequencing platform. HLA typing covered class I and class II loci at four-digit resolution. Typing coverage varied by locus: about 629-630 donors for A, B, C, DRB1 and DQB1; roughly 500 for DQA1; more than 600 for DPA1; around 490 for DPB1. Five DR-DQ haplotypes were handled as single units for association and clustering, since linkage in the cohort was strong. On average, approximately 250,000 unique TCR beta nucleotide sequences were sequenced per donor among several hundred genotyped donors of the cohort, with roughly a sixth of those sequences being non-productive. Study-wide conclusions, independent of this receptor: In this cohort, only TCR beta chains were sequenced, and detectable features were limited by the absence of alpha or paired-chain data. In a later analysis, several top co-occurrence clusters were reported to appear linked to parvovirus B19, influenza, CMV and Epstein-Barr virus. The 87-base-pair reads could not distinguish some IMGT-functional V segments, including TRBV6-2 and TRBV6-3, so those segments were excluded. The classifier was reported to diagnose cytomegalovirus status with high specificity and sensitivity in both the original cohort and the validation cohort. Because HLA typing was unavailable for some donors at each locus, only the typed subset was used in association tests. In a later analysis, some 18,000 TCR beta sequences were associated with specific HLA alleles at a false discovery rate of 0.05. An earlier analysis of 587 of the donors showed that most TCR beta V segments appeared in productive rearrangements either about 87% or about 30% of the time, which broadly matched IMGT annotations. In vitro tests confirmed that a few of the cytomegalovirus-associated TCR beta chains recognize cytomegalovirus antigens. A further reported finding was that TCR beta sequences accurately predicted the HLA-A and HLA-B alleles for most subjects in the first cohort. The authors suggested that the approach could potentially be generalized to other disease states and immunological phenotypes. V-gene and J-gene trimming of TCR beta chains was associated with a missense DCLRE1C variant in a later genetic analysis, and the association was replicated in an independent cohort. In a later analysis, most CMV-associated TCR beta chains were found to appear HLA-restricted, with HLA associations seemingly driven largely by CMV exposure. Assigning TCR associations to individual alleles was difficult when HLA alleles, especially DR and DQ, strongly co-occurred. A total of 150 or so TCR beta chains were listed by the study as associated with cytomegalovirus. The only immune exposure information available for the cohort was CMV serostatus. In a later genetic analysis, fewer N-insertions in productive TCRs were reported among donors in an Asian-associated ancestry cluster than the roughly 700-donor mean. Correlated functional status among segregating V segments might reflect linkage disequilibrium, but an unknown experimental factor could not be ruled out. A cluster of highly shared sequence variants was judged likely to be a technical artifact of the sequencing pipeline. A later analysis found that HLA-associated TCR beta chains were more clonally expanded and had lower generation probabilities than equally common non-associated chains. Most TCR sequences were seen in very few donors, while some public TCRs were found in many individuals. Sequencing depth was assumed to be roughly uniform across donors in the presence/absence analyses, though that assumption may not hold. A later analysis found that TCR association rates varied across HLA loci, with DRB1 alleles showing the most associated TCRs and HLA-C alleles the fewest. The earlier analysis of about 600 of the donors excluded 15 to 20 rarely observed V segments, including chromosome 9 orphons, because counts were too low.

Measured from the cysteine to the phenylalanine, the CDR3 is 16 residues long. The entry retains the CDR3 DNA only, 48 bases that are in frame from base 1. CDR1 and CDR2 are drawn from the germline V gene (reference sequence): LNHNV, YYDKDF. Between the V and J ends, shortened by 3 bases and 7 bases respectively, the junction contains 19 bases. In total, 666 healthy bone marrow donors made up the cohort. Cohort members were all nominally healthy when sampled, although unrecorded immune exposures were likely present. The donor tested CMV seronegative, placing the donor among the 350 to 400 seronegative members of the cohort. A peripheral blood sample was collected from each donor, and TCR beta sequencing was performed on peripheral blood mononuclear cells. Genomic DNA was extracted from the blood cell samples with the Qiagen DNeasy Blood Extraction Kit. Library generation was performed with the immunoSEQ multiplex PCR assay. A mixture of 60 forward primers for TCR Vbeta segments and 13 reverse primers for TCR Jbeta segments was used in the multiplex PCR. Amplification of the CDR3 region of rearranged TCR beta genes was performed with a multiplex PCR assay on genomic DNA. On the Illumina HiSeq System, the amplified TCR beta libraries were sequenced as 87-base-pair reads. Per the original workflow: A later analysis counted approximately 84 million unique TCR beta chains across the 700 or so repertoires, and 9.5 million to 11 million of these chains were shared by at least two donors. A nearest-neighbor algorithm error-corrected the raw reads and collapsed the reads into unique sequences, merging closely related sequences to remove PCR and sequencing errors. CDR3 sequences were aligned to IMGT reference sequences to assign V, D and J gene segments. For a sequence to be retained, at least a six-nucleotide match to both a V gene segment and a J gene segment was required. Rearrangements were called productive when the CDR3 lacked stop codons and stayed in frame with V and J; all others were non-productive. CDR3 was defined according to IMGT convention as the region running from the second conserved V-encoded cysteine to the conserved J-encoded phenylalanine. The earlier analysis of about 530 of the donors excluded any sequence lacking an unambiguous match to a single V gene segment. In an earlier analysis of approximately 560 of the donors, a V segment was called functional when productive rearrangements were above 56.7%, and segregating when the standard deviation between donors exceeded 5%. To diagnose cytomegalovirus status from the catalog of TCR beta chain sequences, a statistical classification framework was built. In a later analysis, TCR nucleotide sequences were compared against IMGT/GENE-DB human TR gene sequences so that V and J genes could be assigned. In a later analysis, CDR3 sequences and most-parsimonious VDJ recombination scenarios were assigned using the TCRdist pipeline. A later analysis defined each TCR beta chain by its CDR3 amino acid sequence plus V-gene family, and excluded reads lacking a unique V-gene family. In a later analysis, nearly 600 highly shared, low-generation-probability nucleotide sequences were removed to address suspected cross-contamination and a sequencing artifact. In a later analysis, a clonal expansion index for each public chain was calculated from normalized within-repertoire ranks of inferred template counts. A later analysis computed generation probabilities with a VDJ recombination model fitted to out-of-frame rearrangements, and checked the results against IGoR. Hypergeometric tests were used in a later analysis to score TCR-TCR, TCR-HLA and TCR-CMV co-occurrence, with a repertoire-size bias correction applied to the TCR pairs. In a later analysis, false discovery rates were estimated by permuting HLA or CMV assignments 20 times. In a later analysis, co-occurring TCRs were grouped using DBSCAN, and TCRdist sequence similarity was added for clustering within HLA-allele-positive subsets. Repertoires with fewer than 30,000 or more than 120,000 public chains were left out of co-occurrence clustering, as were four to six repertoires with anomalous nucleotide sharing. The table was pulled from immuneACCESS by TCRdb, which kept in-frame rearrangements only. Such tables lose some clones; where checked, under half of the loss comes from unresolved V genes, and the rest has no known cause. D and trimming were read from the DNA, whereas the V and J calls and clone size are those reported in that table. The sample table records some 160,000 clones; 77% of these occur just once. The ten largest clones capture roughly 1.7% of the sample.

The V and J genes are TRBV15 and TRBJ1-5; no D gene call is confident. The sequence was collected from a woman in her twenties or thirties in good health and CMV-seronegative. Sequencing was performed on PBMCs. The CDR3 reads as follows: CATSSLRPGWKQPQHF. Here is the DNA: TGTGCCACCAGCAGTCTCCGACCGGGGTGGAAACAGCCCCAGCATTTT.